This T cell receptor beta chain comes out of a study of blood T cell repertoires in COVID-19. The table came from immunoSEQ multiplex PCR; TCRdb's copy has only in-frame clones and leaves some out. The sample has about 140,000 clones, about four fifths seen once. Germline V lookup: CDR1 MGHDK, CDR2 SYGVNS. V was clipped by 7 bases and J by 2 bases, with 14 bases between them. The CDR3 extends over 14 amino acids. This sequence originates from a man between 70 and 80 years old who had recovered from COVID-19. Sequencing used peripheral blood. The chain employs TRBV25-1 and TRBJ2-5, with a possible D match to TRBD2 (6 bases). The CDR3 DNA is TGTGCCAGCATGGCAATGGGACTGCAAGAGACCCAGTACTTC. Translation: CASMAMGLQETQYF.